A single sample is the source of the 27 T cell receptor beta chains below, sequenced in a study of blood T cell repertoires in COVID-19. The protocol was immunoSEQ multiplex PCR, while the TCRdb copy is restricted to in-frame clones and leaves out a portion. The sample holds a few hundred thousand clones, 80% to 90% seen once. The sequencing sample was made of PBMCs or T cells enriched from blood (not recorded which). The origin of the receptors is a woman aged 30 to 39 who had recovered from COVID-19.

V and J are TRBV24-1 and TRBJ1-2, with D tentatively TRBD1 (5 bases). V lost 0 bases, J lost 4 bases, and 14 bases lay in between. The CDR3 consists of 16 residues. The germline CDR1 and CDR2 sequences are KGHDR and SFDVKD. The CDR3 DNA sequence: TGTGCCACCAGTGATTTGCACGTAGGGGTCGGCTATGGCTACACCTTC. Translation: CATSDLHVGVGYGYTF.

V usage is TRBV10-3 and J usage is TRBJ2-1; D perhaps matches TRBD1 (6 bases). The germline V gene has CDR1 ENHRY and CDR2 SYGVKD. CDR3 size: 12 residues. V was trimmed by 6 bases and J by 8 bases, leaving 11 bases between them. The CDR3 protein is CAIRGTSDEQFF. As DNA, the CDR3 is TGTGCCATCAGAGGGACATCGGATGAGCAGTTCTTC.

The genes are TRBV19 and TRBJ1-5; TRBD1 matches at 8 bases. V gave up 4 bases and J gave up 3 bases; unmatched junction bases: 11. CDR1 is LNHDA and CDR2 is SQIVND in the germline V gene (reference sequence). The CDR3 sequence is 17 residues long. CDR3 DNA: TGTGCCAGTAGTAGTCTGGGCAGGGGGCTGGACAATCAGCCCCAGCATTTT. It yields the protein CASSSLGRGLDNQPQHF.

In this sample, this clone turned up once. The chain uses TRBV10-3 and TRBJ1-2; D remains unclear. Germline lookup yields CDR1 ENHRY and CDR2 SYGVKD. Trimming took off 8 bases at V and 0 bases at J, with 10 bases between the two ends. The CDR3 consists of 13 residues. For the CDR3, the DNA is TGTGCCATCGGAGATGAAGCTAACTATGGCTACACCTTC. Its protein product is CAIGDEANYGYTF.

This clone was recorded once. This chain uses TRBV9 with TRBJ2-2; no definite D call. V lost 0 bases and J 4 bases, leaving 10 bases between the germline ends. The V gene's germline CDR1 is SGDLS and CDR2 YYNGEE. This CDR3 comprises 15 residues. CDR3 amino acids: CASSVGMKSTGELFF. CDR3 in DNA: TGTGCCAGCAGCGTAGGCATGAAGAGCACCGGGGAGCTGTTTTTT.

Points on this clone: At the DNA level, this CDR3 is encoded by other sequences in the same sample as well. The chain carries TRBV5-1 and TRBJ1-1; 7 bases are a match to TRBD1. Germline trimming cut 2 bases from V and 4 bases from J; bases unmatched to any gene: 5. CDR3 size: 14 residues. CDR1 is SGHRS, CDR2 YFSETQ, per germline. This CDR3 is CASSLGGEGTEAFF. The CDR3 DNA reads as TGCGCCAGCAGCTTAGGGGGCGAGGGCACTGAAGCTTTCTTT.

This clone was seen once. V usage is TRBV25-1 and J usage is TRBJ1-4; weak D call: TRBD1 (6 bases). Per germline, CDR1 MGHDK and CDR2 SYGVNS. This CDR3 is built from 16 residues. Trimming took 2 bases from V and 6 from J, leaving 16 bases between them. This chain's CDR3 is CASSEEPTGPHEKLFF. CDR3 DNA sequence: TGTGCCAGCAGTGAAGAACCGACAGGCCCCCATGAAAAACTGTTTTTT.

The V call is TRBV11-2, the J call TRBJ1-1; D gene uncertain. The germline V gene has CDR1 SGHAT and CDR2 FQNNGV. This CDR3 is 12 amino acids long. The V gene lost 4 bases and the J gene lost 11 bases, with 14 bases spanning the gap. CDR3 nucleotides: TGTGCCAGCAGCTCATTGACTTCGTCGGCTTTCTTT. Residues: CASSSLTSSAFF. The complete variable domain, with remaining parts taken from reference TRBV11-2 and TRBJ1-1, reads EAGVAQSPRYKIIEKRQSVAFWCNPISGHATLYWYQQILGQGPKLLIQFQNNGVVDDSQLPKDRFSAERLKGVDSTLKIQPAKLEDSAVYLCASSSLTSSAFFGQGTRLTVV.

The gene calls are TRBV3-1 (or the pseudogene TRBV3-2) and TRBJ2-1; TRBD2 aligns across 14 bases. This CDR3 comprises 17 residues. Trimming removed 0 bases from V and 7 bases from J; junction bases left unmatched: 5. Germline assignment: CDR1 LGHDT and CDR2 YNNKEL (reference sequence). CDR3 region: CASSQDRTSGRTNEQFF. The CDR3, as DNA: TGTGCCAGCAGCCAAGATCGGACTAGCGGGAGGACAAATGAGCAGTTCTTC.

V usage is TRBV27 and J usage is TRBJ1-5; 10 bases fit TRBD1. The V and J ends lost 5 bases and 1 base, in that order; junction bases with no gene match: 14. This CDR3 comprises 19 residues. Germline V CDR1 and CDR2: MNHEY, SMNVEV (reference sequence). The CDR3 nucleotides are TGTGCCAGCAGTCCGCTCGGGACAGGGGCAATACGGAGCAATCAGCCCCAGCATTTT. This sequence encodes CASSPLGTGAIRSNQPQHF.

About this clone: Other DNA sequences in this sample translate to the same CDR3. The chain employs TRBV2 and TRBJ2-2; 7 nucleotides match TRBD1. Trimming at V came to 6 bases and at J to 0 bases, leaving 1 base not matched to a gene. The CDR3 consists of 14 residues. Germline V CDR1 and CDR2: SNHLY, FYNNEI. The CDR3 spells CASRGTANTGELFF. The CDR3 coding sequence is TGTGCCAGCAGAGGGACAGCGAACACCGGGGAGCTGTTTTTT.

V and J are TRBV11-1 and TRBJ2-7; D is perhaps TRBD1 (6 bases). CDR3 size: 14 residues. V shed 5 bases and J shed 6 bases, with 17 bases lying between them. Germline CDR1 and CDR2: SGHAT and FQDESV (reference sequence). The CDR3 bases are TGTGCCAGCAGCCCGGGACAACTCATCGGCGAGCAGTACTTC. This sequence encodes CASSPGQLIGEQYF.

CDR3 in amino acids: CASSPGTGLGKLFF. The CDR3 nucleotides read TGTGCCAGCAGCCCCGGGACAGGCCTAGGAAAACTGTTTTTT. The rearrangement links TRBV27 to TRBJ1-4, with 8 positions matching TRBD1. The CDR3 covers 14 residues. The J segment lost 10 bases and the V segment lost 6 bases, leaving 10 bases of the junction unmatched. Germline V gene data show CDR1 as MNHEY and CDR2 as SMNVEV (reference sequence).

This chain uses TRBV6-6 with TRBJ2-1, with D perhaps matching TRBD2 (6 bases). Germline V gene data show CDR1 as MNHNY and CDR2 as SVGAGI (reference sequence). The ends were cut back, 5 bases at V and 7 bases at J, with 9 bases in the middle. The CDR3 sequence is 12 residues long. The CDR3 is CASSPGGNEQFF. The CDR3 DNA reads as TGTGCCAGCAGTCCCGGGGGTAATGAGCAGTTCTTC.

CDR3 nucleotide sequence: TGTGCCAGCAGCCCCCCCCTCGGGACAGGGGGCGAACAAGAGACCCAGTACTTC. It encodes CASSPPLGTGGEQETQYF. This chain links TRBV7-9 with TRBJ2-5; 12 bases fit TRBD1. Germline lookup yields CDR1 SEHNR and CDR2 FQNEAQ (reference sequence). This CDR3 comprises 18 residues. After removal of 5 bases from V and 2 bases from J, the junction contained 12 bases not matched to a gene.

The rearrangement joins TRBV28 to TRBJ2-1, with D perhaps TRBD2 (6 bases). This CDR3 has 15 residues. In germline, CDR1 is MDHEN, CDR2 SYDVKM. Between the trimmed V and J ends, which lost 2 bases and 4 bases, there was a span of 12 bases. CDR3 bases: TGTGCCAGCAGTTTAAGGGCGGGGCCATACAATGAGCAGTTCTTC. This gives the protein CASSLRAGPYNEQFF.

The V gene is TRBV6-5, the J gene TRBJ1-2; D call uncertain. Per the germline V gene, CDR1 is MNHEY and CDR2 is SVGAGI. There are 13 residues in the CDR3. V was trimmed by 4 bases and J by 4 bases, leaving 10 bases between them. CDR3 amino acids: CASSSAGFYGYTF. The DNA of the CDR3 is TGTGCCAGCAGTTCCGCGGGATTCTATGGCTACACCTTC.

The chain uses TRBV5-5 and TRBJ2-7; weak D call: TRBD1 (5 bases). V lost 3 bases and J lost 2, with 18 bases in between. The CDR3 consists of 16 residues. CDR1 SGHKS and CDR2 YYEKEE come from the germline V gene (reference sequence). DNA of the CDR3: TGTGCCAGCAGCTCCTTCAGGGTGGTCCCAACCTACGAGCAGTACTTC. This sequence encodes CASSSFRVVPTYEQYF.

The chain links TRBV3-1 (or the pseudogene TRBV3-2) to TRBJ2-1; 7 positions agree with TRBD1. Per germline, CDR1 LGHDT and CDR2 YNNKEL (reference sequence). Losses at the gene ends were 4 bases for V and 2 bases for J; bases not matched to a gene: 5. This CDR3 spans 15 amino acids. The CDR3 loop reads CASSPAGGAYNEQFF. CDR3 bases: TGTGCCAGCAGCCCAGCAGGGGGTGCCTACAATGAGCAGTTCTTC.

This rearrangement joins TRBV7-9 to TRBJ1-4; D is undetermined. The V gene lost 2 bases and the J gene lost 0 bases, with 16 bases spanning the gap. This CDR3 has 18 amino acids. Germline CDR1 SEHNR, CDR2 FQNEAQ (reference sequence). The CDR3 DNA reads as TGTGCCAGCAGCTTAATACGTCGGGGTACAGCAACTAATGAAAAACTGTTTTTT. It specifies CASSLIRRGTATNEKLFF.

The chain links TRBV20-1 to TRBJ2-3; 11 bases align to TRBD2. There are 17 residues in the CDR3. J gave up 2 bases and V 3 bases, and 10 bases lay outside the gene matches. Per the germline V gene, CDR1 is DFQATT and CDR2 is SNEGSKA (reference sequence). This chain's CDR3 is CSASSLAGGLTTDTQYF. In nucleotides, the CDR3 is TGCAGTGCTAGTTCCCTAGCGGGGGGCCTTACCACAGATACGCAGTATTTT.

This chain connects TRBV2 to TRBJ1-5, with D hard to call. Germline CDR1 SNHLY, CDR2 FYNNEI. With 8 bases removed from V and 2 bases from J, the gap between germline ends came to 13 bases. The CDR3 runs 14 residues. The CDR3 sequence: CASQALVGNQPQHF. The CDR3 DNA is TGTGCCAGCCAGGCCCTGGTTGGCAATCAGCCCCAGCATTTT.

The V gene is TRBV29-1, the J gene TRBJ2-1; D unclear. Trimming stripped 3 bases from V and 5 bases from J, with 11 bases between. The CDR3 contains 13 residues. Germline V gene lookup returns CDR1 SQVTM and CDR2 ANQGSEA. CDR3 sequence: CSVEGSGHNEQFF. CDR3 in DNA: TGCAGCGTTGAGGGCAGTGGGCACAATGAGCAGTTCTTC.

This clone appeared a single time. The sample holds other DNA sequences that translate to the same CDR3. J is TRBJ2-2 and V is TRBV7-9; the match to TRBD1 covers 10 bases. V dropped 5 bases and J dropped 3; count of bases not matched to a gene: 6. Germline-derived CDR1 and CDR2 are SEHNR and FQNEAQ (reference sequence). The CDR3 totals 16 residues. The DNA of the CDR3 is TGTGCCAGCAGCACACCGGGACAGGGGTACACCGGGGAGCTGTTTTTT. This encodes CASSTPGQGYTGELFF.

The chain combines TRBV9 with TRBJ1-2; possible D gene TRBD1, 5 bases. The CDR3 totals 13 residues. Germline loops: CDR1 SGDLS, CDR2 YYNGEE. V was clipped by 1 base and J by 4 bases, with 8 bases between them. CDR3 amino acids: CASSVQGGYGYTF. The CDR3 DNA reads TGTGCCAGCAGCGTACAGGGCGGCTATGGCTACACCTTC. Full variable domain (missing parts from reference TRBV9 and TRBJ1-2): DSGVTQTPKHLITATGQRVTLRCSPRSGDLSVYWYQQSLDQGLQFLIQYYNGEERAKGNILERFSAQQFPDLHSELNLSSLELGDSALYFCASSVQGGYGYTFGSGTRLTVV.

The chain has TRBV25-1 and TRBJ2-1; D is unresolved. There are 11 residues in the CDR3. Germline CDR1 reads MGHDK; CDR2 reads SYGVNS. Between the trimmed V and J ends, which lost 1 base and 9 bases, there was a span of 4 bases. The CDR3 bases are TGTGCCAGCAGTGAATCGCGTGAGCAGTTCTTC. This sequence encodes CASSESREQFF.

CDR3 protein: CASSSSRLAGSGGTGELFF. For the CDR3, the DNA is TGTGCCAGCAGCTCCAGCAGACTAGCGGGATCAGGAGGCACCGGGGAGCTGTTTTTT. The chain has TRBV11-2 and TRBJ2-2, with 11 positions matching TRBD2. The V gene end was trimmed by 4 bases and the J gene end by 4 bases; junction bases not matched to a gene: 14. The CDR3 extends over 19 amino acids. Per the germline V gene, CDR1 is SGHAT and CDR2 is FQNNGV.